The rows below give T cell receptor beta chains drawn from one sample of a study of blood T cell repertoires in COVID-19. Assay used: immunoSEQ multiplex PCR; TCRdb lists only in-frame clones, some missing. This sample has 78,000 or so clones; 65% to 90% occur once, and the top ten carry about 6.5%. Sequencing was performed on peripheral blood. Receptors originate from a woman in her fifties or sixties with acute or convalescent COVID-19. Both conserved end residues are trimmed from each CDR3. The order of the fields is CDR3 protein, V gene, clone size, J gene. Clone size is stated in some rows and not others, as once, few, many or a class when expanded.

ASSLTNSRGIGNEQF TRBV7-3 . TRBJ2-1
ASSLDGQGAGTEAF TRBV5-1 once TRBJ1-1
ASSAQGAGGHEQF TRBV27 . TRBJ2-1
ASSDAEPRDEQF TRBV2 . TRBJ2-1
ASSQEPRLGEQY TRBV4-1 . TRBJ2-7
ASSEQPNSNQPQH TRBV19 . TRBJ1-5
ASSFAPTGNSGNTIY TRBV7-9 . TRBJ1-3
ASSGSGTVNSPLH TRBV7-6 . TRBJ1-6
ASSFSAMNTEAF TRBV7-3 . TRBJ1-1
ASSLSAGQYGYT TRBV5-1 . TRBJ1-2
ATTPDREGGTQY TRBV2 once TRBJ2-3
ARRQKSSLIYHEQY TRBV12-5 . TRBJ2-7
AWSSRDRVN TRBV30 . TRBJ1-2
ASIRTGDRESNEQF TRBV19 . TRBJ2-1
ASSSLGILRGGRQF TRBV7-3 once TRBJ2-1
ASSFQGSTEAF TRBV12-3/TRBV12-4 . TRBJ1-1
ASRQGSYLEKLF TRBV19 . TRBJ1-4
ASSDVGGGQLYNSPLH TRBV6-1 . TRBJ1-6
ASRSGLAKNIQY TRBV12-2 . TRBJ2-4
SVETSGGITYEQY TRBV29-1 once TRBJ2-7
ASSLVTGSNQPQH TRBV5-1 . TRBJ1-5
ASSLARFPEAF TRBV12-3/TRBV12-4 once TRBJ1-1
ASSLSHRGQDTGELF TRBV7-6 . TRBJ2-2
ASSYEGARANTEAF TRBV6-5 once TRBJ1-1
ASSLLTGWDTEAF TRBV7-3 . TRBJ1-1
ARGGQETQY TRBV6-5 . TRBJ2-5
ASRFFPGSDTQY TRBV7-9 once TRBJ2-3
ASSVRTGVNEKLF TRBV19 once TRBJ1-4
ASSFSRTGVMNGYT TRBV3-1/TRBV3-2 . TRBJ1-2
ASRTQGPSYEQY TRBV6-5 few TRBJ2-7
ASSKGDSSTDTQY TRBV5-1 . TRBJ2-3
ASSSNLGQGGYEQY TRBV7-3 once TRBJ2-7
AISEERVAGGEQF TRBV10-3 . TRBJ2-1
ASSLSRNSPLH TRBV27 . TRBJ1-6
ASSVNPAGGSYEQY TRBV9 once TRBJ2-7
ASSLNVWLAGGHNEQF TRBV5-1 . TRBJ2-1
ATSRTPGQVEKLF TRBV15 . TRBJ1-4
ATSDSQETQY TRBV24-1 . TRBJ2-5
ASRLGQIYGYT TRBV5-6 . TRBJ1-2
ASSPGTVLYGYT TRBV3-1/TRBV3-2 . TRBJ1-2
ASSIRDSSSYGYT TRBV19 . TRBJ1-2
ASSFYRDPGGYT TRBV5-1 . TRBJ1-2
ASREGTGDGYT TRBV10-2 . TRBJ1-2
ASSQESMNYGYT TRBV4-1 once TRBJ1-2
ASRGRGMRSGTEAF TRBV2 . TRBJ1-1
ASSTATGDENIQY TRBV11-2 once TRBJ2-4
ASSQDRGREDTQY TRBV3-1/TRBV3-2 few TRBJ2-3
ASSLSEIMNTEAF TRBV28 . TRBJ1-1